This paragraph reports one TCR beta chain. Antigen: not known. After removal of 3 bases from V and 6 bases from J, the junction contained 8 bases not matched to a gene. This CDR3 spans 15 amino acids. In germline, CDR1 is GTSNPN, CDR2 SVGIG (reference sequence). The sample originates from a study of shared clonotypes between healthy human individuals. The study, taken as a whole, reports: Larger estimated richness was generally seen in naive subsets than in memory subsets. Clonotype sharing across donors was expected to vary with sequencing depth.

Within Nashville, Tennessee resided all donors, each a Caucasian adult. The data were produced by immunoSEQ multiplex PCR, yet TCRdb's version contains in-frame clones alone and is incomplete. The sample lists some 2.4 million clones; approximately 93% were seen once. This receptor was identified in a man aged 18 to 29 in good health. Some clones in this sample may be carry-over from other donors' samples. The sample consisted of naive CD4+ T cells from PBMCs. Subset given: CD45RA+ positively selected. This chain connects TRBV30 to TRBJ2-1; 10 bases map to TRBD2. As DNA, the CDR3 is TGTGCCTGGAGCGGCCTAGCGGGAGCGAGCAATGAGCAGTTCTTC. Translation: CAWSGLAGASNEQFF.